Presented here are 19 T cell receptor beta chains from one specimen sequenced in a study of blood T cell repertoires in COVID-19. The data were produced by immunoSEQ multiplex PCR, yet TCRdb's version contains in-frame clones alone and is incomplete. This table has 90,000 or so clones, around 90% appearing once. The specimen sequenced was peripheral blood. All receptors derive from a man in his sixties with COVID-19, enrolled during active disease.

The rearrangement uses TRBV30 and TRBJ1-2, with D possibly being TRBD1 (6 bases). In germline, CDR1 is GTSNPN, CDR2 SVGIG (reference sequence). V was clipped by 0 bases and J by 0 bases, with 11 bases between them. The CDR3 loop spans 15 amino acids. The CDR3 sequence is CAWSVRQVSNYGYTF. DNA for the CDR3: TGTGCCTGGAGTGTACGACAGGTATCTAACTATGGCTACACCTTC.

V and J are TRBV27 and TRBJ2-1, with 11 bases aligning to TRBD2. After removal of 0 bases from V and 4 bases from J, the junction contained 5 bases not matched to a gene. The CDR3 loop spans 17 amino acids. Germline assignment: CDR1 MNHEY and CDR2 SMNVEV (reference sequence). CDR3 region: CASSLSVRLAGYNEQFF. CDR3 in DNA: TGTGCCAGCAGTTTATCGGTCAGACTAGCGGGGTACAATGAGCAGTTCTTC.

This chain uses TRBV29-1 with TRBJ1-3; no definite D call. V lost 0 bases and J lost 0, with 6 bases in between. Germline V gene sequence: CDR1 SQVTM, CDR2 ANQGSEA. There are 14 residues in the CDR3. The CDR3 region has the DNA TGCAGCGTTGAAGATCCAGACTCTGGAAACACCATATATTTT. As protein: CSVEDPDSGNTIYF.

This clone was found once. The rearrangement uses TRBV5-8 and TRBJ2-3; 7 bases align to TRBD2. Germline V CDR1 and CDR2: SGHTS, YDEGEE. The CDR3 extends over 14 amino acids. The ends lost 1 base at V and 4 bases at J; junction bases unmatched: 3. The CDR3 region has the DNA TGTGCCAGCAGCTTGACTGGGGGGGCAGATACGCAGTATTTT. Its protein is CASSLTGGADTQYF.

V gene TRBV3-1 (or the pseudogene TRBV3-2) combines with J gene TRBJ2-6; 7 positions agree with TRBD1. After removal of 5 bases from V and 2 bases from J, the junction contained 3 bases not matched to a gene. Germline V lookup: CDR1 LGHDT, CDR2 YNNKEL (reference sequence). The CDR3 runs to 15 residues. Here the CDR3 reads CASSSDRAGANVLTF. Written as DNA, the CDR3 is TGTGCCAGCAGCTCAGACAGGGCTGGGGCCAACGTCCTGACTTTC.

The chain has TRBV15 and TRBJ2-1, with 11 bases matching TRBD2. The CDR3 loop spans 20 amino acids. Unmatched junction bases numbered 17, after V lost 0 bases and J lost 7 bases. Germline CDR1 reads LNHNV; CDR2 reads YYDKDF (reference sequence). The CDR3 sequence is CATSRDSPLAGGPSGNEQFF. The CDR3 DNA sequence: TGTGCCACCAGCAGAGATAGTCCATTAGCGGGAGGGCCCTCTGGTAATGAGCAGTTCTTC.

The V gene is TRBV14, the J gene TRBJ1-1; 7 bases align to TRBD1. Germline CDR1 SGHDN, CDR2 FVKESK. The V and J ends lost 2 bases and 10 bases, in that order; junction bases with no gene match: 10. CDR3 length: 14 residues. CDR3 sequence reads: CASSQWGATGAAFF. The CDR3 DNA follows: TGTGCCAGCAGCCAATGGGGCGCCACAGGGGCAGCTTTCTTT.

The chain uses TRBV3-1 (or the pseudogene TRBV3-2) and TRBJ2-3; 7 positions match TRBD2. The CDR3 totals 14 residues. The germline CDR1 and CDR2 sequences are LGHDT and YNNKEL (reference sequence). Trimming took 0 bases from V and 3 from J; bases not matched to a gene: 0. The CDR3 protein is CASSQDGGTDTQYF. CDR3 coding DNA: TGTGCCAGCAGCCAAGACGGGGGGACAGATACGCAGTATTTT.

The rearrangement joins TRBV11-3 to TRBJ1-2; TRBD1 aligns across 7 bases. The germline V gene encodes CDR1 SGHNT and CDR2 YENEEA. J gave up 8 bases and V 8 bases, and 11 bases lay outside the gene matches. This CDR3 has 13 residues. The CDR3 reads CASQGQSTGGYTF. The CDR3, as DNA: TGTGCCAGCCAGGGACAGTCGACCGGCGGCTACACCTTC.

The rearrangement links TRBV28 to TRBJ1-1; D may be TRBD1 (5 bases). There are 13 residues in the CDR3. The germline CDR1 and CDR2 sequences are MDHEN and SYDVKM. The V end lost 6 bases, the J end lost 2 bases, and 10 bases lay between the germline ends. CDR3 amino acids: CASRAGTNTEAFF. The CDR3 bases are TGTGCCAGCAGGGCGGGGACCAACACTGAAGCTTTCTTT.

The chain joins TRBV3-1 (or the pseudogene TRBV3-2) to TRBJ2-6; maybe TRBD1 (5 bases). The V gene's germline CDR1 is LGHDT and CDR2 YNNKEL (reference sequence). There are 18 residues in the CDR3. V lost 2 bases, J lost 1 base, and 15 bases lay in between. CDR3 residues: CASSQSGHRNSGANVLTF. The CDR3 nucleotides read TGTGCCAGCAGCCAAAGTGGGCACAGGAATTCTGGGGCCAACGTCCTGACTTTC.

The CDR3 nucleotides are TGTGCCACCAGCAGAGTCGGGAGCTCCTACAATGAGCAGTTCTTC. This sequence encodes CATSRVGSSYNEQFF. The rearrangement links TRBV15 to TRBJ2-1; TRBD2 might be the D (6 bases). The V end lost 1 base, the J end lost 0 bases, and 7 bases lay between the germline ends. Germline V gene sequence: CDR1 LNHNV, CDR2 YYDKDF (reference sequence). The CDR3 loop spans 15 amino acids. Full variable domain (missing parts from reference TRBV15 and TRBJ2-1): DAMVIQNPRYQVTQFGKPVTLSCSQTLNHNVMYWYQQKSSQAPKLLFHYYDKDFNNEADTPDNFQSRRPNTSFCFLDIRSPGLGDTAMYLCATSRVGSSYNEQFFGPGTRLTVL.

Here the CDR3 reads CASSLEGGYTF. The CDR3 bases are TGTGCCAGCAGTTTGGAGGGTGGCTACACCTTC. The J gene is TRBJ1-2, the V gene TRBV12-3 or TRBV12-4, with D uncertain. V was trimmed by 3 bases and J by 7 bases, leaving 6 bases between them. The length of the CDR3 is 11 residues.

The V gene is TRBV7-8, the J gene TRBJ1-6; 9 bases match TRBD1. V lost 4 bases to trimming and J lost 8 bases; unmatched junction nucleotides: 3. The germline V gene encodes CDR1 SGHVS and CDR2 FQNEAQ. This CDR3 is built from 14 residues. CDR3 nucleotide sequence: TGTGCCAGCAGCTCTGGACAGGGGCATTCACCCCTCCACTTT. It encodes CASSSGQGHSPLHF.

V gene TRBV10-3 combines with J gene TRBJ2-3; D call uncertain. The CDR3 spans 14 residues. From germline, CDR1 is ENHRY and CDR2 SYGVKD. V was trimmed by 0 bases and J by 0 bases, leaving 4 bases between them. This CDR3 reads CAISESSSTDTQYF. The CDR3 coding sequence is TGTGCCATCAGTGAGTCGAGTAGCACAGATACGCAGTATTTT.

This clone came up once. Mismatch with germline at one junction end may stem from a read error. V is TRBV5-1 and J is TRBJ2-1; 7 positions agree with TRBD1. Germline loops: CDR1 SGHRS, CDR2 YFSETQ. The CDR3 has 13 residues. For the CDR3, the DNA is TGCGCCAGCAGCTTGGCATCCCGGGACAGTTTTGTCTTC. This codes for CASSLASRDSFVF.

The chain is built from TRBV20-1 and TRBJ1-1; 12 bases fit TRBD1. The CDR3 is 16 amino acids. Germline V lookup: CDR1 DFQATT, CDR2 SNEGSKA (reference sequence). Trimming took 3 bases from V and 5 from J; bases not matched to a gene: 10. The CDR3 nucleotides read TGCAGTGCTAGTACGGGACAGGGGGCGCTTATAACTGAAGCTTTCTTT. It translates to CSASTGQGALITEAFF.

This clone was detected once. One junction end does not reproduce the germline sequence, and a read error may be involved. This chain connects TRBV6-5 to TRBJ2-5; 8 nucleotides line up with TRBD2. In germline, CDR1 is MNHEY, CDR2 SVGAGI. This CDR3 spans 14 amino acids. The CDR3 sequence: CASSDSGRAQTQYF. CDR3 nucleotides: TGTGCCAGCAGTGACTCCGGGAGGGCACAGACCCAGTACTTC.

This rearrangement joins TRBV9 to TRBJ2-7, with TRBD1 identical over 12 bases. The CDR3 loop spans 15 amino acids. The junction had 5 bases not matched to a gene; V was cut back by 0 bases and J by 7 bases. Germline assignment: CDR1 SGDLS and CDR2 YYNGEE. In DNA, the CDR3 is TGTGCCAGCAGCGTAGGGGGACAGGGGGCGGCTGAGCAGTACTTC. Its translation is CASSVGGQGAAEQYF.